Sequencing of this T cell receptor (beta chain) was carried out in a study of cytomegalovirus exposure and HLA in healthy donors. Notes on the study in general: Accurate HLA-A and HLA-B prediction from TCR beta sequences was reported for most subjects. In a later analysis, a missense DCLRE1C variant was linked to TCR beta V- and J-gene trimming. Among CMV-associated TCR beta chains, most appeared HLA-restricted in a later analysis.

Germline CDR1 and CDR2: MNHNS and SASEGT. With V trimmed by 5 bases and J by 6 bases, 5 bases remained unmatched. The CDR3 sequence is 13 residues long. The study ran its PCR with 60 Vbeta and 13 Jbeta primers. Repertoires were generated with immunoSEQ multiplex PCR, while TCRdb's copy carries only in-frame clones and drops some. The table shows approximately 100,000 clones, with about two thirds occurring only once. For this clone: Antigen unknown.

The source material was PBMCs. The J gene is TRBJ2-7, the V gene TRBV6-1; 9 nucleotides agree with TRBD1. This TCR derives from a female donor in good health and CMV-seronegative. The CDR3 region is CASSPGQGIEQYF. The CDR3 DNA reads as TGTGCCAGCAGTCCGGGACAGGGAATCGAGCAGTACTTC.